The 5 T cell receptor beta chains below were found in one sample sequenced in a study of OX40 agonist ivuxolimab in advanced cancers. The protocol was immunoSEQ multiplex PCR, while the TCRdb copy is restricted to in-frame clones and leaves out a portion. The table has roughly 72,000 clones, 85% to 95% seen once. This specimen was CD4+ or CD8+ T cells sorted from blood, taken in a trial of the OX40 agonist ivuxolimab. The receptors come from an adult with an advanced solid tumor such as melanoma, head and neck, liver or kidney cancer.

V and J are TRBV7-9 and TRBJ1-2; TRBD1 might be the D (5 bases). This CDR3 comprises 12 residues. The V end lost 6 bases, the J end lost 4 bases, and 9 bases lay between the germline ends. Looked up from germline, CDR1 is SEHNR and CDR2 is FQNEAQ (reference sequence). The CDR3 DNA reads as TGTGCCAGCAGGGAGGGGACCTATGGCTACACCTTC. This codes for CASREGTYGYTF.

This clone was picked up one time. This CDR3 is CASSAIIGTTGGDTEAFF. CDR3 DNA sequence: TGTGCCAGCAGTGCCATTATTGGGACGACAGGGGGTGACACTGAAGCTTTCTTT. The chain recombines TRBV25-1 with TRBJ1-1, with 9 bases that match TRBD1. The CDR3 is 18 residues long. CDR1 and CDR2 from the germline V gene are MGHDK and SYGVNS. V shed 4 bases, J shed 3 bases, and the junction held 15 bases outside the gene matches.

The rearrangement joins TRBV15 to TRBJ1-3, with 7 bases fitting TRBD1. There are 15 residues in the CDR3. Germline CDR1 and CDR2: LNHNV and YYDKDF (reference sequence). V lost 3 bases and J lost 3; bases outside the gene matches: 5. The CDR3 nucleotides are TGTGCCACCAGCAGTATTAGGGGGCTTGGAAACACCATATATTTT. Translated: CATSSIRGLGNTIYF.

The chain carries TRBV9 and TRBJ2-7; D not certain. The V and J ends lost 4 bases and 0 bases respectively, with 14 bases between them. Per the germline V gene, CDR1 is SGDLS and CDR2 is YYNGEE. This CDR3 contains 15 residues. The CDR3 DNA follows: TGTGCCAGCAGCCCGACGCTAGGTCACTCCTACGAGCAGTACTTC. Protein: CASSPTLGHSYEQYF. The whole variable domain, filled in from reference TRBV9 and TRBJ2-7, reads DSGVTQTPKHLITATGQRVTLRCSPRSGDLSVYWYQQSLDQGLQFLIQYYNGEERAKGNILERFSAQQFPDLHSELNLSSLELGDSALYFCASSPTLGHSYEQYFGPGTRLTVT.

The chain joins TRBV14 to TRBJ1-2, with 8 bases aligning to TRBD1. The trim removed 4 bases at V and 10 bases at J, leaving 5 bases unmatched. This CDR3 comprises 12 residues. Germline V lookup: CDR1 SGHDN, CDR2 FVKESK. CDR3 nucleotide sequence: TGTGCCAGCAGCCTCTGGGACAGGAACTACACCTTC. Translation gives CASSLWDRNYTF.